The 18 T cell receptor beta chains below come from one sample, sequenced in a study of Ad26.COV2.S vaccination and SARS-CoV-2 variants. Documented treatment: roughly 19 received Ad26.COV2.S at low or high dose, single or two shots; several received placebo; per-sample allocation not given. All samples were drawn on day 63, counting from the first vaccine or placebo injection. Data came from immunoSEQ multiplex PCR; TCRdb stores just in-frame clones and leaves some out. This sample has about 680,000 clones; around 89% occur once, and the top ten carry about 1.5%. This specimen was peripheral blood, taken in a trial of Ad26.COV2.S vaccine versus placebo. The receptors were sampled from a person between 18 and 65 years old who received the Ad26.COV2.S COVID-19 vaccine or a placebo.

The rearrangement links TRBV24-1 to TRBJ2-3, with TRBD2 identical over 12 bases. After removal of 5 bases from V and 4 bases from J, the junction contained 6 bases not matched to a gene. This CDR3 spans 16 amino acids. Germline V gene sequence: CDR1 KGHDR, CDR2 SFDVKD. The CDR3, as DNA: TGTGCCACCAGTGTTAGGACTAGCGGGAAGGCAGATACGCAGTATTTT. Translation gives CATSVRTSGKADTQYF.

Details on this clone: At the DNA level, this CDR3 is encoded by other sequences in the same sample as well. This chain uses TRBV20-1 with TRBJ1-2, with 7 bases that match TRBD1. Germline V CDR1 and CDR2: DFQATT, SNEGSKA (reference sequence). With 3 bases clipped from V and 5 bases from J, the junction kept 0 bases outside the gene matches. The CDR3 loop spans 11 amino acids. Written as DNA, the CDR3 is TGCAGTGCTAGGACAGGGTATGGCTACACCTTC. Residues: CSARTGYGYTF.

This chain links TRBV18 with TRBJ2-3; maybe TRBD1 (5 bases). The CDR3 is made up of 14 amino acids. Germline CDR1 is KGHSH and CDR2 is LQKENI. V gave up 0 bases and J gave up 6 bases, with 10 bases separating them. This CDR3 is CASSPPTVFDTQYF. The CDR3, as DNA: TGTGCCAGCTCACCACCGACAGTTTTCGATACGCAGTATTTT.

The chain couples TRBV7-2 to TRBJ1-6, with D maybe TRBD1 (5 bases). The CDR3 loop spans 15 amino acids. The germline V gene encodes CDR1 SGHTA and CDR2 FQGNSA. V dropped 5 bases and J dropped 9 bases, with 17 bases sitting between them. The CDR3 reads CASSLMLGELSPLHF. CDR3 DNA: TGTGCCAGCAGCCTCATGTTAGGGGAACTTTCACCCCTCCACTTT.

The chain employs TRBV27 and TRBJ1-5; no clear D gene. The CDR3 extends over 13 amino acids. Trimming cost V 8 bases and J 7 bases, with 15 bases left between them. Germline V gene sequence: CDR1 MNHEY, CDR2 SMNVEV (reference sequence). The CDR3 nucleotides are TGTGCCAGCGGTATTGGACTAGGGCAGCCCCAGCATTTT. Translated: CASGIGLGQPQHF.

The V gene is TRBV3-1 (or the pseudogene TRBV3-2), the J gene TRBJ1-2; maybe TRBD1 (5 bases). From germline, CDR1 is LGHDT and CDR2 YNNKEL (reference sequence). The ends were cut back, 0 bases at V and 8 bases at J, with 22 bases in the middle. This CDR3 spans 17 amino acids. This CDR3 reads CASSQEPGGTPVRGYTF. The CDR3 nucleotides read TGTGCCAGCAGCCAAGAGCCAGGCGGGACTCCAGTGAGGGGCTACACCTTC.

About this clone: At the DNA level, this CDR3 is encoded by other sequences in the same sample as well. This chain connects TRBV5-4 to TRBJ1-4; 7 bases match TRBD1. The V gene end was trimmed by 0 bases and the J gene end by 4 bases; junction bases not matched to a gene: 0. CDR3 size: 14 residues. Germline V gives CDR1 SGHNT, CDR2 YYREEE (reference sequence). This CDR3 reads CASSLGQGNEKLFF. CDR3 DNA: TGTGCCAGCAGCTTGGGACAGGGTAATGAAAAACTGTTTTTT. The full variable domain, with the rest looked up from reference TRBV5-4 and TRBJ1-4, is ETGVTQSPTHLIKTRGQQVTLRCSSQSGHNTVSWYQQALGQGPQFIFQYYREEENGRGNFPPRFSGLQFPNYSSELNVNALELDDSALYLCASSLGQGNEKLFFGSGTQLSVL.

The chain recombines TRBV7-2 with TRBJ2-7, with D unclear. The CDR3 length is 12 residues. The ends were cut back, 2 bases at V and 3 bases at J, with 5 bases in the middle. Germline CDR1 SGHTA, CDR2 FQGNSA. CDR3 sequence (DNA): TGTGCCAGCAGCTTAAAAGGCTACGAGCAGTACTTC. Translating gives CASSLKGYEQYF.

The chain uses TRBV9 and TRBJ1-2; maybe TRBD1 (5 bases). Germline V gene lookup returns CDR1 SGDLS and CDR2 YYNGEE. V was cut by 3 bases and J by 4 bases, with 22 bases left in between. This CDR3 region has 17 residues. CDR3 in amino acids: CASSAQVAGVAIYGYTF. CDR3 coding DNA: TGTGCCAGCAGCGCGCAAGTGGCGGGGGTCGCGATCTATGGCTACACCTTC.

V usage is TRBV27 and J usage is TRBJ2-3; D remains unclear. The CDR3 is 14 residues long. CDR1 MNHEY and CDR2 SMNVEV come from the germline V gene (reference sequence). V gave up 6 bases and J gave up 2 bases, with 12 bases separating them. The CDR3 region is CASSRAPSTDTQYF. The CDR3 nucleotides read TGTGCCAGCAGCCGGGCCCCGTCCACAGATACGCAGTATTTT.

The rearrangement uses TRBV13 and TRBJ2-7; D is perhaps TRBD1 or TRBD2 (6 bases each). CDR3 length: 17 amino acids. The V gene's germline CDR1 is PRHDT and CDR2 FYEKMQ (reference sequence). V lost 5 bases, J lost 3 bases, and 23 bases lay in between. The CDR3 DNA sequence: TGTGCCAGCAGCCCAGTAAGGGGGGACGGGCTAAGCTACGAGCAGTACTTC. Residues: CASSPVRGDGLSYEQYF.

This clone was detected once. The chain recombines TRBV19 with TRBJ2-3, with D perhaps matching TRBD1 or TRBD2 (7 bases each). CDR1 is LNHDA, CDR2 SQIVND, per germline (reference sequence). This CDR3 spans 16 amino acids. The V end was cut by 9 bases, the J end by 3 bases, with 22 bases between. DNA for the CDR3: TGTGCCAGCTTGGGGGAGGGGGCGGATGATACAGATACGCAGTATTTT. Protein product: CASLGEGADDTDTQYF.

This clone was detected once. The chain is built from TRBV3-1 (or the pseudogene TRBV3-2) and TRBJ2-1; TRBD2 matches at 8 bases. Looked up from germline, CDR1 is LGHDT and CDR2 is YNNKEL (reference sequence). This CDR3 is 12 amino acids long. V shed 4 bases, J shed 10 bases, and the junction held 3 bases outside the gene matches. The CDR3 reads CASSPGGREQFF. DNA of the CDR3: TGTGCCAGCAGCCCGGGGGGGCGGGAGCAGTTCTTC.

In this sample, this clone turned up a few times. This may arise from a read error, as a much more abundant clone is one base away. The chain carries TRBV7-2 and TRBJ1-2; unclear D gene. This CDR3 has 12 residues. Germline CDR1 and CDR2: SGHTA and FQGNSA. The V and J ends lost 5 bases and 2 bases respectively, with 6 bases between them. The CDR3 nucleotides are TGTGCCAGCAGCCCGACAAACTATGGCTACACCTTC. This encodes CASSPTNYGYTF.

This rearrangement joins TRBV12-5 to TRBJ2-3, with a possible D match to TRBD1 (5 bases). Trimming removed 2 bases from V and 3 bases from J, with 9 bases in between. Germline assignment: CDR1 LGHNT and CDR2 FRNRAP. The CDR3 loop spans 14 amino acids. DNA of the CDR3: TGTGCTAGTGGTTTGTCAGGGTGGACAGATACGCAGTATTTT. This codes for CASGLSGWTDTQYF.

In its sample, this clone was seen once. J is TRBJ1-2 and V is TRBV18; no definite D call. CDR1 and CDR2 (germline): KGHSH, LQKENI. V gave up 2 bases and J gave up 1 base, with 14 bases separating them. This CDR3 is 16 amino acids long. CDR3 bases: TGTGCCAGCTCACCAGGGAAGGGCCCCGTTAACTATGGCTACACCTTC. Protein: CASSPGKGPVNYGYTF.

The chain is built from TRBV3-1 (or the pseudogene TRBV3-2) and TRBJ2-7; 13 nucleotides match TRBD2. The V segment lost 11 bases and the J segment 3 bases; nucleotides outside the gene matches: 10. From germline, CDR1 is LGHDT and CDR2 YNNKEL (reference sequence). This CDR3 has 15 residues. CDR3: CARFGTSGTIYEQYF. In DNA form, the CDR3 reads TGTGCCCGCTTCGGGACTAGCGGGACCATCTACGAGCAGTACTTC.

V gene TRBV10-2 combines with J gene TRBJ2-7, with D perhaps matching TRBD1 (6 bases). The V gene's germline CDR1 is WSHSY and CDR2 SAAADI. V dropped 0 bases and J dropped 0 bases, with 6 bases sitting between them. This CDR3 comprises 14 residues. The CDR3 loop is CASSESGASYEQYF. The CDR3 bases are TGCGCCAGCAGTGAGTCGGGGGCCTCCTACGAGCAGTACTTC.